What follows is one T cell receptor (beta chain) and its context. This specimen comes from a study of T cell changes during pregnancy in multiple sclerosis. Libraries were prepared by immunoSEQ multiplex PCR; TCRdb keeps only in-frame clonotypes and omits some of them. The sample has nearly 60,000 clones; roughly nine tenths are singletons. This CDR3 is 15 amino acids long. Germline V gives CDR1 SGHVS, CDR2 FQNEAQ. The trim removed 5 bases at V and 8 bases at J, leaving 11 bases unmatched. The chain recombines TRBV7-8 with TRBJ1-4, with 7 bases lining up with TRBD1. The material was CD4+ T cells from peripheral blood mononuclear cells, obtained after pregnancy. This receptor was identified in a female donor in good health, enrolled as a control in a pregnancy study. DNA of the CDR3: TGTGCCAGCAGCCCTCACACAGGGGCGGACGAAAAACTGTTTTTT. Amino acid sequence: CASSPHTGADEKLFF.